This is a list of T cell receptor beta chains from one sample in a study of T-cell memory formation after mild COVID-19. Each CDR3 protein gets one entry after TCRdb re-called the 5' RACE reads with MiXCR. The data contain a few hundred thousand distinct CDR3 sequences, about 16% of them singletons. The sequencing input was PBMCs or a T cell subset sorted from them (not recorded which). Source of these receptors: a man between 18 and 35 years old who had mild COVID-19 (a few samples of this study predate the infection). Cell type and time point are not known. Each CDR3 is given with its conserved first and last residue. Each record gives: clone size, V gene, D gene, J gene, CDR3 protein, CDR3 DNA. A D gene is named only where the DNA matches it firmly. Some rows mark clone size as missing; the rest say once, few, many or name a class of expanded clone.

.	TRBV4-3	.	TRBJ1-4	CASSPKGSTNEKLFF	TGCGCCAGCAGCCCGAAAGGCTCAACTAATGAAAAACTGTTTTTT
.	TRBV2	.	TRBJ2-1	CASRGEYNEQFF	TGTGCCAGCAGGGGGGAGTACAATGAGCAGTTCTTC
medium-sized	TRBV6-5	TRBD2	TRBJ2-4	CATAGGPESKNIQYF	TGTGCTACGGCGGGGGGGCCGGAGTCCAAAAACATTCAGTACTTC
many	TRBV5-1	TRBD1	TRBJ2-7	CASSEQGEGYEQYF	TGCGCCAGCAGCGAACAGGGGGAAGGCTACGAGCAGTACTTC
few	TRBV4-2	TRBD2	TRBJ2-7	CASSQRLAAVSYEQYF	TGTGCCAGCAGCCAAAGACTAGCGGCCGTTTCCTACGAGCAGTACTTC
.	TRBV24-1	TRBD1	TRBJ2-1	CATSDHRQGPVDNEQFF	TGTGCCACCAGTGATCATAGACAGGGGCCCGTCGACAATGAGCAGTTCTTC
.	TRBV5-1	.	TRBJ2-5	CASSPPLGQQETQYF	TGCGCCAGCAGCCCCCCGCTGGGGCAGCAAGAGACCCAGTACTTC
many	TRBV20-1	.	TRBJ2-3	CSATGTPGDTQYF	TGCAGTGCTACCGGGACCCCAGGGGATACGCAGTATTTT
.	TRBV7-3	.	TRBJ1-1	CASSFSGESTEAFF	TGTGCCAGCAGTTTCTCAGGGGAGAGCACTGAAGCTTTCTTT
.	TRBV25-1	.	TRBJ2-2	CASSETPGQGSNTGELFF	TGTGCCAGCAGTGAGACCCCGGGGCAGGGGTCGAACACCGGGGAGCTGTTTTTT
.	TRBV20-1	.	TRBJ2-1	CSASSSELPGLTEQFF	TGCAGTGCTAGCTCCTCGGAGTTACCCGGCCTCACTGAGCAGTTCTTC
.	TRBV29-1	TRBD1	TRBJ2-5	CSASLGQGRETQYF	TGCAGCGCCTCACTCGGACAGGGACGGGAGACCCAGTACTTC
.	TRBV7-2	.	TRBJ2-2	CASSLAGQFTGELFF	TGTGCCAGCAGCTTAGCGGGACAATTCACCGGGGAGCTGTTTTTT
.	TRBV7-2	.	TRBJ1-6	CASSYGAIQVPLHF	TGTGCCAGCAGCTATGGGGCCATACAGGTTCCCCTCCACTTT
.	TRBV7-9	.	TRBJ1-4	CASSSLGEKLFF	TGTGCCAGCAGCTCCCTCGGTGAAAAACTGTTTTTT
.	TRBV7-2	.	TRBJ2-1	CASSLGTGSSRYEQFF	TGTGCCAGCAGCTTGGGCACAGGGTCTTCTAGGTATGAGCAGTTCTTC
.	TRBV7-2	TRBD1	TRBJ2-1	CASSRDRGEYNEQFF	TGTGCCAGCAGCAGGGACAGGGGAGAATACAATGAGCAGTTCTTC
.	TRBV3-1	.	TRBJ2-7	CASSPRDISYEQYF	TGTGCCAGCAGTCCTCGGGACATCTCCTACGAGCAGTACTTC
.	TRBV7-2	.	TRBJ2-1	CASSQSDEQFF	TGTGCCAGCAGCCAATCGGATGAGCAGTTCTTC
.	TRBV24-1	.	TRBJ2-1	CATSDPGVSNNEQFF	TGTGCCACCAGTGATCCAGGGGTGTCGAACAATGAGCAGTTCTTC
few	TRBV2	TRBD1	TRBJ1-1	CAGAGQGATEAFF	TGTGCCGGCGCGGGACAGGGGGCCACTGAAGCTTTCTTT
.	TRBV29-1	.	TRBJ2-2	CSVFTGAGELFF	TGCAGCGTTTTTACAGGCGCCGGGGAGCTGTTTTTT
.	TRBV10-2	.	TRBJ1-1	CASSEIRTIGAFF	TGCGCCAGCAGTGAGATCAGGACAATTGGAGCTTTCTTT
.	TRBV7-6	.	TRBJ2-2	CASSLEGQPRDTGELFF	TGTGCCAGCAGCTTAGAAGGTCAGCCTAGAGACACCGGGGAGCTGTTTTTT
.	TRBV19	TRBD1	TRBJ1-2	CASINVRDRDYGYTF	TGTGCCAGTATCAACGTCCGGGACAGAGATTATGGCTACACCTTC
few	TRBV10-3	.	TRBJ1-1	CAIISSEGRAFF	TGTGCCATCATCTCTTCTGAGGGGAGGGCTTTCTTT
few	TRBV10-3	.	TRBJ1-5	CAISEGDSDQPQHF	TGTGCCATCAGTGAGGGAGACAGCGATCAGCCCCAGCATTTT
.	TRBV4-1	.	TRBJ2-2	CASSHRLLGELFF	TGCGCCAGCAGCCATCGGCTTCTCGGGGAGCTGTTTTTT
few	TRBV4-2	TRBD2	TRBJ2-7	CASSQDGTSGGYEQYF	TGTGCCAGCAGCCAAGATGGCACTAGCGGGGGCTACGAGCAGTACTTC
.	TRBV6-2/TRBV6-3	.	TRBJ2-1	CASKREPTREQFF	TGTGCCAGCAAGAGGGAACCTACTAGGGAGCAGTTCTTC
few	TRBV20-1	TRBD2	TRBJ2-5	CSASHLAGARRETQYF	TGCAGTGCTAGCCACTTAGCGGGGGCCAGGCGGGAGACCCAGTACTTC
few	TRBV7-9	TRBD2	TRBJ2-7	CASSSTSGLPYEQYF	TGTGCCAGCAGCTCGACCTCGGGACTACCCTACGAGCAGTACTTC
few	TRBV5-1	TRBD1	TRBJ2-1	CASSLEGQGADEQFF	TGCGCCAGCAGCTTGGAAGGACAGGGGGCCGATGAGCAGTTCTTC
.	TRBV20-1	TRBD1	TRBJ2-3	CSAQTGGGSTDTQYF	TGCAGTGCTCAAACAGGGGGAGGATCCACAGATACGCAGTATTTT
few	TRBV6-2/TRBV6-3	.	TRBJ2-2	CASSYTGIPPGELFF	TGTGCCAGCAGTTACACGGGGATCCCTCCCGGGGAGCTGTTTTTT
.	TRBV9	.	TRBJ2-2	CASSVGGRDTGELFF	TGTGCCAGCAGCGTAGGTGGCAGGGACACCGGGGAGCTGTTTTTT
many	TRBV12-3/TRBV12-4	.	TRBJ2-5	CASTLRQKETQYF	TGTGCCAGCACCCTTAGACAGAAAGAGACCCAGTACTTC